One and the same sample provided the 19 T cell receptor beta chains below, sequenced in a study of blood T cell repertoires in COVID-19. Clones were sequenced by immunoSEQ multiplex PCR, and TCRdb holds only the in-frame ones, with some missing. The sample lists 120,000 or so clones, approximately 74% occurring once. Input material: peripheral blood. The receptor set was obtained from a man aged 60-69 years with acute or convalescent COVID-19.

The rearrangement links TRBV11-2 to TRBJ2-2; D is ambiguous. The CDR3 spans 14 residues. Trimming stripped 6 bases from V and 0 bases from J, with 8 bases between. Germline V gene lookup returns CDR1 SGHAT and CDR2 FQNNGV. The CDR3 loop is CASRNSANTGELFF. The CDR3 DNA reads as TGTGCCAGCAGGAACTCGGCGAACACCGGGGAGCTGTTTTTT. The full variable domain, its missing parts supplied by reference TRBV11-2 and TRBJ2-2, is EAGVAQSPRYKIIEKRQSVAFWCNPISGHATLYWYQQILGQGPKLLIQFQNNGVVDDSQLPKDRFSAERLKGVDSTLKIQPAKLEDSAVYLCASRNSANTGELFFGEGSRLTVL.

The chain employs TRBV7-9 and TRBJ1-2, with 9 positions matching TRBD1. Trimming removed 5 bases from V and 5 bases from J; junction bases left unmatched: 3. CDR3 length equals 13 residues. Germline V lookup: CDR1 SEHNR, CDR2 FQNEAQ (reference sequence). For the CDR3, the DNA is TGTGCCAGCAGCCTGACAGGGGGGTATGGCTACACCTTC. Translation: CASSLTGGYGYTF.

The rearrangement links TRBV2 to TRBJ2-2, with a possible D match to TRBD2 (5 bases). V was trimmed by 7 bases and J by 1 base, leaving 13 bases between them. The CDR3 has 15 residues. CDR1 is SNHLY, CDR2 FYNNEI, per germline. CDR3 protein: CASTGGTRNTGELFF. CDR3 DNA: TGTGCCAGCACCGGAGGCACTCGGAACACCGGGGAGCTGTTTTTT. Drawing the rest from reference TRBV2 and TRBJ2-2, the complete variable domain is EPEVTQTPSHQVTQMGQEVILRCVPISNHLYFYWYRQILGQKVEFLVSFYNNEISEKSEIFDDQFSVERPDGSNFTLKIRSTKLEDSAMYFCASTGGTRNTGELFFGEGSRLTVL.

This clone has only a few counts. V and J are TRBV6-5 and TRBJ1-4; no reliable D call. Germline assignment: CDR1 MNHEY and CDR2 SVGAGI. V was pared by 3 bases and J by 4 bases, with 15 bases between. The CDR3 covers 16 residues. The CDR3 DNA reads TGTGCCAGCAGTTATAGCATCAACATACTTAATGAAAAACTGTTTTTT. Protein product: CASSYSINILNEKLFF.

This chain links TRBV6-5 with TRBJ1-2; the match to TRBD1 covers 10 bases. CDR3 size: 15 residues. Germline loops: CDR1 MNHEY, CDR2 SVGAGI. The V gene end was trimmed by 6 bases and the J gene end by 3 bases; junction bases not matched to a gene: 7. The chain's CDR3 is CASRTRTGGDYGYTF. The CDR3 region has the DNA TGTGCCAGCAGGACCAGGACAGGGGGGGACTATGGCTACACCTTC.

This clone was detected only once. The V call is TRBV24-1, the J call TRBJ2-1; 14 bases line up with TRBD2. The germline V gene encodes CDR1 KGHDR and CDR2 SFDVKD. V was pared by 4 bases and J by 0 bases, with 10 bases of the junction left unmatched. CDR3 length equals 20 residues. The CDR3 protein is CATSDPGTSGSPTSYNEQFF. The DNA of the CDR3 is TGTGCCACCAGTGACCCCGGGACTAGCGGGAGTCCTACCTCCTACAATGAGCAGTTCTTC.

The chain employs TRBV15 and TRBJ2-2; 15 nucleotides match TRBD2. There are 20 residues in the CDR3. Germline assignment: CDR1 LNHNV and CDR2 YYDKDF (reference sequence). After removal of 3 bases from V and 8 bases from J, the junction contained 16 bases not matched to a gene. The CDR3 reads CATSRSPGLAGGRTMGELFF. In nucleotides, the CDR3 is TGTGCCACCAGCAGGTCGCCGGGACTAGCGGGGGGCCGTACTATGGGGGAGCTGTTTTTT.

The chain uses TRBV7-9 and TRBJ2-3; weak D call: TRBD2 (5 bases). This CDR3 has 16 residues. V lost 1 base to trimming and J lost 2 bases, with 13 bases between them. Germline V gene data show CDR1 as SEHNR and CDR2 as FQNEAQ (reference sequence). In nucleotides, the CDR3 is TGTGCCAGCAGCTTAGGATCCAGTCTAGCCACAGATACGCAGTATTTT. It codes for CASSLGSSLATDTQYF.

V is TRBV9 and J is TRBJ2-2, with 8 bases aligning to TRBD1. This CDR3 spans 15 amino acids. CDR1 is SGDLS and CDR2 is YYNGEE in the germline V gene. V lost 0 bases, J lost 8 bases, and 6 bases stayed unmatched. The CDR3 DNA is TGTGCCAGCAGCGTAGCAGGACAGGGTAGGGGGGAGCTGTTTTTT. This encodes CASSVAGQGRGELFF. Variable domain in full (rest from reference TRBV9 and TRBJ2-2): DSGVTQTPKHLITATGQRVTLRCSPRSGDLSVYWYQQSLDQGLQFLIQYYNGEERAKGNILERFSAQQFPDLHSELNLSSLELGDSALYFCASSVAGQGRGELFFGEGSRLTVL.

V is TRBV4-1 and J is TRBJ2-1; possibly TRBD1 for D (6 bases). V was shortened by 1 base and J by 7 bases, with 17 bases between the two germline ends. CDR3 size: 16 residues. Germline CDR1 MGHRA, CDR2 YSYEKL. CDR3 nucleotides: TGCGCCAGCAGCCAAGGCCAGGATCACAGGGTAAATGAGCAGTTCTTC. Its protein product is CASSQGQDHRVNEQFF.

The CDR3: CASSRDSAQETQYF. The CDR3 DNA sequence: TGTGCCAGCAGCCGGGACTCCGCACAAGAGACCCAGTACTTC. The V and J genes are TRBV7-8 and TRBJ2-5, with D maybe TRBD2 (6 bases). Trimming took 5 bases from V and 2 from J, leaving 12 bases between them. CDR3 size: 14 residues. The germline gives CDR1 SGHVS, CDR2 FQNEAQ.

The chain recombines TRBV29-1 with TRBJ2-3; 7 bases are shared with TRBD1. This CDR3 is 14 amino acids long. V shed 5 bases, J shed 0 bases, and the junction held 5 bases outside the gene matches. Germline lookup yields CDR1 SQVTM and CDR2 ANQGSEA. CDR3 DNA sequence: TGCAGCGTTAGGGACAGCACTAGCACAGATACGCAGTATTTT. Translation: CSVRDSTSTDTQYF.

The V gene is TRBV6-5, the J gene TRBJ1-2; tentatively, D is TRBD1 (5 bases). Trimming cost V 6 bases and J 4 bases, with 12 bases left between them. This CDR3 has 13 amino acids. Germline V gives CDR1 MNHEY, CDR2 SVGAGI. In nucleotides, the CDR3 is TGTGCCAGCAGCGGAGACAGCACCTATGGCTACACCTTC. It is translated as CASSGDSTYGYTF.

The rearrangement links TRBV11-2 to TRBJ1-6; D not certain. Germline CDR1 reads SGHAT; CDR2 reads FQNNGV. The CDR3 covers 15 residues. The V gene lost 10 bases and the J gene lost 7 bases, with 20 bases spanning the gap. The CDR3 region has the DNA TGTGCCACCACATCCCGGGGTGTTGGAAATTCACCCCTCCACTTT. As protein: CATTSRGVGNSPLHF.

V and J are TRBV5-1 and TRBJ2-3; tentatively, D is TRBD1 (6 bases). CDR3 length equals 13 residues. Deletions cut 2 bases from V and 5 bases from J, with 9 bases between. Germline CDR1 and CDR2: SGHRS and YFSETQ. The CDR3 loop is CASSFGGRDTQYF. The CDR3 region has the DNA TGCGCCAGCAGCTTTGGGGGCCGAGATACGCAGTATTTT. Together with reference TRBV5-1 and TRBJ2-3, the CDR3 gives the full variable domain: KAGVTQTPRYLIKTRGQQVTLSCSPISGHRSVSWYQQTPGQGLQFLFEYFSETQRNKGNFPGRFSGRQFSNSRSEMNVSTLELGDSALYLCASSFGGRDTQYFGPGTRLTVL.

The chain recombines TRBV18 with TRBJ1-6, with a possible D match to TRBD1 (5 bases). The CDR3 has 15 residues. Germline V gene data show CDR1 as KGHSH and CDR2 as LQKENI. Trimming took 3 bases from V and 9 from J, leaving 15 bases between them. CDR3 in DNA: TGTGCCAGCTCACCGGATACAGGACCGGGTTCACCCCTCCACTTT. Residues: CASSPDTGPGSPLHF.

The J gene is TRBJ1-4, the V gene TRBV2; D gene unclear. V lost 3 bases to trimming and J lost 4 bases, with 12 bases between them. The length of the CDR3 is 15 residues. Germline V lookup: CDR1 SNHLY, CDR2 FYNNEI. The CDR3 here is CASSERTGGNEKLFF. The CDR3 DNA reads TGTGCCAGCAGTGAGAGGACCGGAGGTAATGAAAAACTGTTTTTT.

The CDR3 sequence is CASKSGQGSNQPQHF. The CDR3 DNA reads as TGTGCCAGCAAATCTGGACAGGGCAGCAATCAGCCCCAGCATTTT. This chain uses TRBV27 with TRBJ1-5; 8 nucleotides agree with TRBD1. Per the germline V gene, CDR1 is MNHEY and CDR2 is SMNVEV (reference sequence). The CDR3 has 15 amino acids. Trimming removed 7 bases from V and 1 base from J; junction bases left unmatched: 6.

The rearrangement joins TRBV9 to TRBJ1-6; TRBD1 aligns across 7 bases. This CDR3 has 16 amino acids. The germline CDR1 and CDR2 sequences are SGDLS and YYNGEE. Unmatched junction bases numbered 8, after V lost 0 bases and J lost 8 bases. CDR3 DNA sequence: TGTGCCAGCAGCGTAGGTCCAGGGGGTGCCGATTCACCCCTCCACTTT. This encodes CASSVGPGGADSPLHF.